One sample yielded the 29 T cell receptor beta chains listed below, sequenced in a study of T cell responses to AZD1222 COVID-19 vaccine. This table comes from immunoSEQ multiplex PCR, and its TCRdb copy is limited to in-frame clones, with some not included. The sample holds roughly 120,000 clones, roughly 90% seen once. Specimen: peripheral blood, collected 28 days after the second AZD1222 dose. The receptors shown here come from an adult who received the AZD1222 COVID-19 vaccine.

This clone was recorded once. The V and J genes are TRBV6-1 and TRBJ1-6; the match to TRBD1 covers 7 bases. V shed 3 bases and J 6 bases; nucleotides not matched to a gene: 5. The CDR3 contains 15 residues. Germline CDR1 reads MNHNS; CDR2 reads SASEGT. The CDR3 loop reads CASSDPGGSNSPLHF. The CDR3 region has the DNA TGTGCCAGCAGTGATCCAGGGGGGAGTAATTCACCCCTCCACTTT.

The chain uses TRBV7-2 and TRBJ2-5; D is ambiguous. This CDR3 contains 16 residues. The germline CDR1 and CDR2 sequences are SGHTA and FQGNSA. Trimming pared 1 base from V and 0 bases from J, leaving 12 bases between. For the CDR3, the DNA is TGTGCCAGCAGCTTAGGTGTCGTTGGGTACCAAGAGACCCAGTACTTC. Encoded protein: CASSLGVVGYQETQYF. The full variable domain, in which reference TRBV7-2 and TRBJ2-5 provide the parts outside the CDR3, is GAGVSQSPSNKVTEKGKDVELRCDPISGHTALYWYRQSLGQGLEFLIYFQGNSAPDKSGLPSDRFSAERTGGSVSTLTIQRTQQEDSAVYLCASSLGVVGYQETQYFGPGTRLLVL.

V is TRBV6-5 and J is TRBJ1-5; D call uncertain. Trimming took off 0 bases at V and 7 bases at J, with 10 bases between the two ends. Germline CDR1 reads MNHEY; CDR2 reads SVGAGI. This CDR3 is built from 14 residues. In nucleotides, the CDR3 is TGTGCCAGCAGTTACTCGACATCGACCCAGCCCCAGCATTTT. This sequence encodes CASSYSTSTQPQHF.

The chain is built from TRBV27 and TRBJ1-3, with a weak D call TRBD1 (6 bases). The germline V gene has CDR1 MNHEY and CDR2 SMNVEV (reference sequence). Trimming cost V 6 bases and J 0 bases, with 15 bases left between them. The CDR3 is made up of 16 amino acids. The CDR3 reads CASRRTGLSSGNTIYF. CDR3 in DNA: TGTGCCAGCAGAAGAACAGGGCTGAGCTCTGGAAACACCATATATTTT.

This clone occurred once. The V and J genes are TRBV7-2 and TRBJ1-2; the D gene is possibly TRBD1 (6 bases). In germline, CDR1 is SGHTA, CDR2 FQGNSA. This CDR3 contains 17 residues. V was cut by 0 bases and J by 4 bases, with 18 bases left in between. CDR3 protein: CASSLATGLYPGYGYTF. CDR3 bases: TGTGCCAGCAGCTTAGCTACAGGGCTGTATCCCGGCTATGGCTACACCTTC.

This chain uses TRBV11-2 with TRBJ2-1, with a possible D match to TRBD1 (6 bases). Trimming left V 4 bases short and J 9 bases short, with 16 bases between. In germline, CDR1 is SGHAT, CDR2 FQNNGV. This CDR3 region has 14 residues. CDR3 region: CASSWGPLGGEQFF. The CDR3 DNA is TGTGCCAGCAGCTGGGGGCCCCTTGGGGGTGAGCAGTTCTTC.

The chain combines TRBV7-9 with TRBJ2-3, with 7 bases lining up with TRBD1. V gave up 0 bases and J gave up 4 bases; unmatched junction bases: 4. The CDR3 totals 15 residues. CDR1 is SEHNR, CDR2 FQNEAQ, per germline (reference sequence). CDR3 protein: CASSLAQGVADTQYF. The CDR3 DNA reads TGTGCCAGCAGCTTAGCGCAGGGGGTGGCAGATACGCAGTATTTT.

V is TRBV11-2 and J is TRBJ2-1; 7 bases map to TRBD2. Germline V lookup: CDR1 SGHAT, CDR2 FQNNGV. The V and J ends lost 0 bases and 10 bases, in that order; junction bases with no gene match: 15. This CDR3 is built from 17 residues. In DNA, the CDR3 is TGTGCCAGCAGCTTAGATCTGTTTGAGCTTCGGGGGGACGAGCAGTTCTTC. It translates to CASSLDLFELRGDEQFF.

The rearrangement uses TRBV10-3 and TRBJ1-2, with 7 bases lining up with TRBD1. The CDR3 spans 17 residues. Trimming removed 3 bases from V and 2 bases from J; junction bases left unmatched: 12. From germline, CDR1 is ENHRY and CDR2 SYGVKD. CDR3 nucleotides: TGTGCCATCAGTGATACCGGGACAGCCGCTCGGAACTATGGCTACACCTTC. Translation: CAISDTGTAARNYGYTF.

This clone was detected only once. The gene calls are TRBV6-5 and TRBJ2-7; TRBD2 aligns across 7 bases. From germline, CDR1 is MNHEY and CDR2 SVGAGI. The CDR3 is made up of 16 amino acids. Unmatched junction bases numbered 7, after V lost 2 bases and J lost 0 bases. The CDR3 bases are TGTGCCAGCAGTTACGGCGGGGGATTGGGCTCCTACGAGCAGTACTTC. Translation: CASSYGGGLGSYEQYF.

This clone has a single count. The rearrangement links TRBV28 to TRBJ2-1; 9 nucleotides align to TRBD1. Per germline, CDR1 MDHEN and CDR2 SYDVKM. The V gene end was trimmed by 3 bases and the J gene end by 3 bases; junction bases not matched to a gene: 3. This CDR3 spans 15 amino acids. The CDR3 loop is CASSLRQGDYNEQFF. The CDR3 region has the DNA TGTGCCAGCAGTTTGAGACAGGGGGACTACAATGAGCAGTTCTTC. Complete variable domain (other parts from reference TRBV28 and TRBJ2-1): DVKVTQSSRYLVKRTGEKVFLECVQDMDHENMFWYRQDPGLGLRLIYFSYDVKMKEKGDIPEGYSVSREKKERFSLILESASTNQTSMYLCASSLRQGDYNEQFFGPGTRLTVL.

This chain connects TRBV3-1 (or the pseudogene TRBV3-2) to TRBJ2-7; 7 bases agree with TRBD1. Trimming at V came to 4 bases and at J to 7 bases, leaving 10 bases not matched to a gene. The germline gives CDR1 LGHDT, CDR2 YNNKEL (reference sequence). This CDR3 spans 14 amino acids. CDR3 loop: CASSLRDSPGEQYF. The CDR3 nucleotides read TGTGCCAGCAGCCTCCGGGACAGCCCGGGAGAGCAGTACTTC.

This CDR3 reads CASSFGPGTGNTIYF. For the CDR3, the DNA is TGTGCCAGCAGCTTTGGGCCGGGGACTGGAAACACCATATATTTT. This chain uses TRBV7-2 with TRBJ1-3; D is ambiguous. V dropped 3 bases and J dropped 2 bases, with 11 bases sitting between them. The germline V gene encodes CDR1 SGHTA and CDR2 FQGNSA. The CDR3 contains 15 residues.

The chain links TRBV2 to TRBJ1-2; the match to TRBD1 covers 9 bases. The CDR3 consists of 14 residues. The V segment lost 5 bases and the J segment 4 bases; nucleotides outside the gene matches: 5. Germline V gene data show CDR1 as SNHLY and CDR2 as FYNNEI. In DNA form, the CDR3 reads TGTGCCAGCAGTTTGGGACAGGGAGCCTATGGCTACACCTTC. It specifies CASSLGQGAYGYTF.

The chain combines TRBV5-1 with TRBJ2-5; 7 positions match TRBD1. The CDR3 has 15 amino acids. V shed 3 bases and J 2 bases; nucleotides not matched to a gene: 7. Germline-derived CDR1 and CDR2 are SGHRS and YFSETQ. The CDR3, as DNA: TGCGCCAGCAGCTACCGGGACAGAGATCAAGAGACCCAGTACTTC. It specifies CASSYRDRDQETQYF.

Remarks on this clone: The same CDR3 also results from other DNA sequences found in this sample. The chain joins TRBV18 to TRBJ1-1; D uncertain. CDR1 is KGHSH and CDR2 is LQKENI in the germline V gene. Trimming removed 5 bases from V and 1 base from J, with 5 bases in between. CDR3 length: 12 residues. The CDR3 is CASSGGNTEAFF. The CDR3 DNA follows: TGTGCCAGCTCAGGAGGGAACACTGAAGCTTTCTTT. The entire variable domain, with the rest obtained from reference TRBV18 and TRBJ1-1, is as follows: NAGVMQNPRHLVRRRGQEARLRCSPMKGHSHVYWYRQLPEEGLKFMVYLQKENIIDESGMPKERFSAEFPKEGPSILRIQQVVRGDSAAYFCASSGGNTEAFFGQGTRLTVV.

The chain joins TRBV19 to TRBJ1-5; D unresolved. This CDR3 has 13 residues. V was clipped by 5 bases and J by 4 bases, with 9 bases between them. CDR1 is LNHDA and CDR2 is SQIVND in the germline V gene (reference sequence). The CDR3, as DNA: TGTGCCAGTAGTGGGCGGATAAATCAGCCCCAGCATTTT. The encoded protein is CASSGRINQPQHF. Drawing the rest from reference TRBV19 and TRBJ1-5, the complete variable domain is DGGITQSPKYLFRKEGQNVTLSCEQNLNHDAMYWYRQDPGQGLRLIYYSQIVNDFQKGDIAEGYSVSREKKESFPLTVTSAQKNPTAFYLCASSGRINQPQHFGDGTRLSIL.

The rearrangement links TRBV19 to TRBJ2-7; D is ambiguous. V gave up 3 bases and J gave up 4 bases, with 19 bases separating them. Per the germline V gene, CDR1 is LNHDA and CDR2 is SQIVND (reference sequence). CDR3 length: 16 amino acids. In DNA, the CDR3 is TGTGCCAGTAGTATTTACCGGGTCGGCTGGAGATACGAGCAGTACTTC. Its protein product is CASSIYRVGWRYEQYF.

Regarding this clone: Other DNA sequences from this sample encode an identical CDR3 as well. The gene calls are TRBV28 and TRBJ1-1; D possibly corresponds to TRBD1 (5 bases). V gave up 5 bases and J gave up 0 bases, with 10 bases separating them. The CDR3 runs to 14 residues. Germline CDR1 reads MDHEN; CDR2 reads SYDVKM. CDR3: CASSPGGMNTEAFF. The CDR3 coding sequence is TGTGCCAGCAGTCCGGGGGGAATGAACACTGAAGCTTTCTTT.

The genes are TRBV2 and TRBJ2-5; no definite D call. Germline-derived CDR1 and CDR2 are SNHLY and FYNNEI. The CDR3 is 12 residues long. Between the trimmed V and J ends, which lost 8 bases and 3 bases, there was a span of 10 bases. As DNA, the CDR3 is TGTGCCAGCTATTCTAGAGAAGAGACCCAGTACTTC. Its protein product is CASYSREETQYF.

CDR3 in amino acids: CASRPITGGGNQPQHF. The CDR3 DNA follows: TGTGCCAGTAGACCCATAACAGGGGGAGGGAATCAGCCCCAGCATTTT. This chain links TRBV19 with TRBJ1-5, with TRBD1 identical over 8 bases. The CDR3 totals 16 residues. After removal of 6 bases from V and 4 bases from J, the junction contained 11 bases not matched to a gene. Germline V gene data show CDR1 as LNHDA and CDR2 as SQIVND (reference sequence).

This clone was observed once. The chain joins TRBV27 to TRBJ2-7; D remains ambiguous. Per germline, CDR1 MNHEY and CDR2 SMNVEV (reference sequence). Trimming shortened V by 4 bases and J by 2 bases, and 3 bases separated the two germline ends. The CDR3 totals 11 residues. In DNA, the CDR3 is TGTGCCAGCAGTTCCGCCTACGAGCAGTACTTC. It encodes CASSSAYEQYF.

The V gene is TRBV7-9, the J gene TRBJ1-1; perhaps TRBD1 as D (6 bases). Trimming pared 5 bases from V and 4 bases from J, leaving 17 bases between. CDR1 SEHNR and CDR2 FQNEAQ come from the germline V gene (reference sequence). This CDR3 has 15 residues. CDR3 nucleotide sequence: TGTGCCAGCAGCGCGAAAGGGGGTTGGGGCACTGAAGCTTTCTTT. It translates to CASSAKGGWGTEAFF.

The chain couples TRBV3-1 (or the pseudogene TRBV3-2) to TRBJ1-4; D gene unclear. The germline V gene has CDR1 LGHDT and CDR2 YNNKEL (reference sequence). The CDR3 runs to 15 residues. The V end lost 4 bases, the J end lost 2 bases, and 11 bases lay between the germline ends. CDR3 nucleotides: TGTGCCAGCAGCCCCCTAACTGCGACTAATGAAAAACTGTTTTTT. Amino acid sequence: CASSPLTATNEKLFF.

The chain is built from TRBV19 and TRBJ2-1, with TRBD2 as a possible D gene (6 bases). Germline lookup yields CDR1 LNHDA and CDR2 SQIVND (reference sequence). The CDR3 has 15 residues. Between the trimmed V and J ends, which lost 7 bases and 6 bases, there was a span of 19 bases. Here the CDR3 DNA reads TGTGCCAGTAAACGCGCGGGACCCGCGGTCAATGAGCAGTTCTTC. Translation: CASKRAGPAVNEQFF.

This chain connects TRBV5-4 to TRBJ1-6; D might be TRBD1 (5 bases). CDR3 length equals 14 residues. Germline values: CDR1 SGHNT, CDR2 YYREEE (reference sequence). V lost 0 bases and J lost 14, with 15 bases in between. The CDR3 bases are TGTGCCAGCAGCTTGGACGGGGACTTTACCACCCTCCACTTT. This codes for CASSLDGDFTTLHF.

The chain is built from TRBV28 and TRBJ2-5, with a weak D call TRBD2 (6 bases). In germline, CDR1 is MDHEN, CDR2 SYDVKM. Trimming pared 3 bases from V and 0 bases from J, leaving 11 bases between. The CDR3 has 15 amino acids. The CDR3 nucleotides are TGTGCCAGCAGTTTTGGCGGGGCCAACCAAGAGACCCAGTACTTC. Its protein product is CASSFGGANQETQYF.

The chain employs TRBV29-1 and TRBJ2-1; 10 positions agree with TRBD2. The germline gives CDR1 SQVTM, CDR2 ANQGSEA. This CDR3 is 15 amino acids long. V dropped 3 bases and J dropped 9; count of bases not matched to a gene: 11. In nucleotides, the CDR3 is TGCAGCGTTGATAAAGCTAGCGGGAGTGTCGGTGAGCAGTTCTTC. Amino acids: CSVDKASGSVGEQFF.

The chain combines TRBV27 with TRBJ1-3; 7 bases are a match to TRBD1. The germline V gene encodes CDR1 MNHEY and CDR2 SMNVEV (reference sequence). The CDR3 covers 17 residues. Trimming at V came to 5 bases and at J to 4 bases, leaving 14 bases not matched to a gene. This CDR3 reads CASSPTRQGLGGNTIYF. The CDR3 nucleotides read TGTGCCAGCAGTCCGACAAGACAGGGCCTGGGGGGAAACACCATATATTTT.